Included here is one T cell receptor (beta chain) sequence, with context. Antigen specificity is unknown. The sample originates from a study of cytomegalovirus exposure and HLA in healthy donors. Study-wide background: An analysis done earlier identified more than 100 million unique TCR beta sequences from about 179 million T cells. General study points: Further analysis was carried out later, and it showed several of the most significant clusters appearing linked to common viral pathogens. Sequencing likely caused a cluster of highly shared sequence variants.

13 Jbeta primers and 60 Vbeta primers were used for the PCR. Sequenced by immunoSEQ multiplex PCR; TCRdb stores in-frame clones only, minus some. Of approximately 120,000 clones in the sample, around 77% are singletons; the top ten hold 1.2%. Looked up from germline, CDR1 is SGHRS and CDR2 is YFSETQ. This CDR3 has 15 residues. Unmatched junction bases numbered 11, after V lost 4 bases and J lost 5 bases. This clonotype was obtained from a man aged 45-65 years in good health and CMV-seronegative. Sequenced material: PBMCs. This sequence joins TRBV5-1 and TRBJ2-7; 8 bases align to TRBD1. The CDR3 nucleotides read TGCGCCAGCAGCCCCGCCGGGCAGGGGGCGAACGAGCAGTACTTC. Translation gives CASSPAGQGANEQYF.